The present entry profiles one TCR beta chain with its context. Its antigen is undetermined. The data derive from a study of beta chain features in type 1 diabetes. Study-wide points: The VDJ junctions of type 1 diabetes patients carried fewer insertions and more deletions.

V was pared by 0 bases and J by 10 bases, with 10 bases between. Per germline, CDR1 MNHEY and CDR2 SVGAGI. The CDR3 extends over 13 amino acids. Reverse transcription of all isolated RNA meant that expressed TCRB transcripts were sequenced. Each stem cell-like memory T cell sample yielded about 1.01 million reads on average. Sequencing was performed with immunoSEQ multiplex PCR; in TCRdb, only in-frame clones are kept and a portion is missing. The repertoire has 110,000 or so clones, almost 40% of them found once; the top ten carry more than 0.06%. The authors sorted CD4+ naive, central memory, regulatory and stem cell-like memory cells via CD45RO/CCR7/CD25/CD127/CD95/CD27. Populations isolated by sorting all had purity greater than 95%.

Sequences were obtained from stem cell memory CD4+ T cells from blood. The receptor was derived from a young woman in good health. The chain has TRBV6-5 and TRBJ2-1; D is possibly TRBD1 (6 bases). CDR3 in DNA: TGTGCCAGCAGTTACTCGAAGGGGGACGAGCAGTTCTTC. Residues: CASSYSKGDEQFF.